Presented here are 21 T cell receptor beta chains from one specimen sequenced in a study of cytomegalovirus exposure and HLA in healthy donors. The PCR contained 60 Vbeta and 13 Jbeta primers. This table comes from immunoSEQ multiplex PCR, and its TCRdb copy is limited to in-frame clones, with some not included. The data show about 200,000 clones, around 90% seen once. Material: PBMCs. The receptor set was obtained from a boy aged 2 to 10 in good health and CMV-seronegative.

The rearrangement links TRBV19 to TRBJ1-5; 7 bases are a match to TRBD1. This CDR3 spans 15 amino acids. The trim removed 3 bases at V and 5 bases at J, leaving 7 bases unmatched. CDR1 is LNHDA and CDR2 is SQIVND in the germline V gene (reference sequence). The CDR3 DNA sequence: TGTGCCAGTAGTATCGGACAGGCAGTGGATCAGCCCCAGCATTTT. It encodes CASSIGQAVDQPQHF.

This clone was picked up one time. This sequence joins TRBV19 and TRBJ1-1; 7 positions match TRBD1. CDR3 length equals 16 residues. With V trimmed by 3 bases and J by 1 base, 8 bases remained unmatched. Germline V gene data show CDR1 as LNHDA and CDR2 as SQIVND (reference sequence). The CDR3: CASSIRQGLRNTEAFF. Here the CDR3 DNA reads TGTGCCAGTAGTATCCGACAGGGCCTAAGGAACACTGAAGCTTTCTTT.

The chain recombines TRBV15 with TRBJ1-3; TRBD1 matches 9 bases. V shed 0 bases and J 0 bases; nucleotides not matched to a gene: 3. This CDR3 spans 17 amino acids. CDR1 is LNHNV, CDR2 YYDKDF, per germline (reference sequence). As DNA, the CDR3 is TGTGCCACCAGCAGAGATAAGGGACAGGGCTCTGGAAACACCATATATTTT. This translates into CATSRDKGQGSGNTIYF. The full variable domain, with the rest looked up from reference TRBV15 and TRBJ1-3, is DAMVIQNPRYQVTQFGKPVTLSCSQTLNHNVMYWYQQKSSQAPKLLFHYYDKDFNNEADTPDNFQSRRPNTSFCFLDIRSPGLGDTAMYLCATSRDKGQGSGNTIYFGEGSWLTVV.

The chain uses TRBV29-1 and TRBJ1-2, with a tentative D call TRBD1 (6 bases). Germline CDR1 and CDR2: SQVTM and ANQGSEA. Trimming stripped 1 base from V and 4 bases from J, with 16 bases between. CDR3 length: 15 residues. Here the CDR3 reads CSVEGTPGQSYGYTF. The CDR3 DNA reads as TGCAGCGTTGAAGGAACCCCCGGACAGTCCTATGGCTACACCTTC.

J is TRBJ2-5 and V is TRBV5-1; 10 bases agree with TRBD1. The assigned J gene may be wrong: the sequence end matches TRBJ2-7 better. Germline assignment: CDR1 SGHRS and CDR2 YFSETQ. The CDR3 is 14 amino acids. This CDR3 reads CASSWGQGPNEQYF. The CDR3 region has the DNA TGCGCCAGCAGCTGGGGACAGGGGCCGAACGAGCAGTACTTC.

The chain couples TRBV27 to TRBJ2-5; 11 nucleotides line up with TRBD2. Germline trimming cut 0 bases from V and 8 bases from J; bases unmatched to any gene: 8. The CDR3 is made up of 16 amino acids. Looked up from germline, CDR1 is MNHEY and CDR2 is SMNVEV (reference sequence). CDR3 loop: CASSLSSGGGLRTQYF. The DNA for the CDR3 is TGTGCCAGCAGTTTATCTAGCGGGGGGGGTCTAAGAACCCAGTACTTC.

This chain connects TRBV30 to TRBJ2-5; the match to TRBD2 covers 13 bases. CDR3 length: 17 amino acids. Germline V gene sequence: CDR1 GTSNPN, CDR2 SVGIG (reference sequence). Trimming removed 0 bases from V and 3 bases from J; junction bases left unmatched: 7. The CDR3 sequence: CAWSVLRTSGREETQYF. The CDR3 DNA sequence: TGTGCCTGGAGTGTACTGCGGACTAGCGGGAGAGAAGAGACCCAGTACTTC.

The chain couples TRBV5-1 to TRBJ1-2; 8 bases line up with TRBD1. The CDR3 spans 14 residues. From germline, CDR1 is SGHRS and CDR2 YFSETQ. The J segment lost 5 bases and the V segment lost 6 bases, leaving 9 bases of the junction unmatched. The CDR3 is CASKEDRGYYGYTF. The CDR3 coding sequence is TGCGCCAGCAAGGAAGACAGGGGATATTATGGCTACACCTTC. Full variable domain (outside the CDR3, taken from reference TRBV5-1 and TRBJ1-2): KAGVTQTPRYLIKTRGQQVTLSCSPISGHRSVSWYQQTPGQGLQFLFEYFSETQRNKGNFPGRFSGRQFSNSRSEMNVSTLELGDSALYLCASKEDRGYYGYTFGSGTRLTVV.

This chain connects TRBV29-1 to TRBJ2-3; 7 positions match TRBD2. The V gene end was trimmed by 4 bases and the J gene end by 5 bases; junction bases not matched to a gene: 9. This CDR3 is built from 14 residues. Per germline, CDR1 SQVTM and CDR2 ANQGSEA. The CDR3 nucleotides are TGCAGCGTTGTTATCCAGCGGGATATAGATACGCAGTATTTT. This encodes CSVVIQRDIDTQYF.

The chain uses TRBV14 and TRBJ2-5; D unresolved. Germline CDR1 SGHDN, CDR2 FVKESK. The length of the CDR3 is 15 residues. V was shortened by 0 bases and J by 7 bases, with 15 bases between the two germline ends. The CDR3 bases are TGTGCCAGCAGCCAAGATCTTAGTTGGTTCGGGACCCAGTACTTC. Translation gives CASSQDLSWFGTQYF.

The V call is TRBV27, the J call TRBJ2-7; TRBD1 matches at 7 bases. Unmatched junction bases numbered 11, after V lost 8 bases and J lost 4 bases. This CDR3 region has 14 residues. CDR1 is MNHEY and CDR2 is SMNVEV in the germline V gene (reference sequence). The chain's CDR3 is CASGRFDRDYEQYF. CDR3 nucleotides: TGTGCCAGCGGCCGTTTCGACAGGGATTACGAGCAGTACTTC.

This clone was detected once. The gene calls are TRBV6-5 and TRBJ1-2, with TRBD1 matching over 10 bases. CDR1 is MNHEY, CDR2 SVGAGI, per germline. The CDR3 has 14 amino acids. The V segment lost 10 bases and the J segment 6 bases; nucleotides outside the gene matches: 11. The CDR3 spells CATNPGQGFNGYTF. For the CDR3, the DNA is TGTGCCACCAATCCGGGACAGGGGTTTAATGGCTACACCTTC.

The V and J genes are TRBV9 and TRBJ1-3; D unresolved. Germline V gene lookup returns CDR1 SGDLS and CDR2 YYNGEE. V dropped 0 bases and J dropped 0 bases, with 4 bases sitting between them. The CDR3 extends over 14 amino acids. The CDR3 region has the DNA TGTGCCAGCAGCGTAGCAGACTCTGGAAACACCATATATTTT. It translates to CASSVADSGNTIYF.

The chain employs TRBV5-4 and TRBJ2-7; 9 bases map to TRBD2. The CDR3 is 15 residues long. Germline values: CDR1 SGHNT, CDR2 YYREEE (reference sequence). The trim removed 2 bases at V and 2 bases at J, leaving 5 bases unmatched. CDR3 region: CASSFRGGATYEQYF. The CDR3 coding sequence is TGTGCCAGCAGCTTCCGCGGGGGGGCAACCTACGAGCAGTACTTC.

The V and J genes are TRBV7-2 and TRBJ2-5; 8 positions match TRBD2. The CDR3 totals 14 residues. Germline values: CDR1 SGHTA, CDR2 FQGNSA. V lost 3 bases, J lost 4 bases, and 4 bases stayed unmatched. In nucleotides, the CDR3 is TGTGCCAGCAGCTTCTTCCGGGAGGGAGAGACCCAGTACTTC. Translating it yields CASSFFREGETQYF. The full variable domain, completed using reference TRBV7-2 and TRBJ2-5, is GAGVSQSPSNKVTEKGKDVELRCDPISGHTALYWYRQSLGQGLEFLIYFQGNSAPDKSGLPSDRFSAERTGGSVSTLTIQRTQQEDSAVYLCASSFFREGETQYFGPGTRLLVL.

The CDR3 DNA is TGTGCCAGCAGTTTTAGGGACAGGCGATCCTACGAGCAGTACTTC. It codes for CASSFRDRRSYEQYF. The chain joins TRBV28 to TRBJ2-7, with 8 bases fitting TRBD1. Germline V CDR1 and CDR2: MDHEN, SYDVKM. CDR3 length equals 15 residues. Germline trimming cut 3 bases from V and 1 base from J; bases unmatched to any gene: 5.

The chain employs TRBV6-1 and TRBJ1-1; D might be TRBD1 (5 bases). The germline V gene has CDR1 MNHNS and CDR2 SASEGT. V lost 11 bases and J 6 bases, leaving 25 bases between the germline ends. The CDR3 loop spans 15 amino acids. CDR3 nucleotide sequence: TGTGCCGTCAGCAGTGGATTCCAGGGTAACGCTGAAGCTTTCTTT. This sequence encodes CAVSSGFQGNAEAFF.

J is TRBJ2-7 and V is TRBV27; tentatively, D is TRBD2 (9 bases). Germline loops: CDR1 MNHEY, CDR2 SMNVEV (reference sequence). This CDR3 contains 15 residues. V was cut by 5 bases and J by 5 bases, with 19 bases left in between. This chain's CDR3 is CASSPQGAGGNEQYF. The CDR3 region has the DNA TGTGCCAGCAGTCCCCAGGGGGCGGGGGGGAACGAGCAGTACTTC.

This chain uses TRBV6-5 with TRBJ2-7; D ambiguous. The CDR3 contains 12 residues. V gave up 5 bases and J gave up 6 bases, with 11 bases separating them. Germline CDR1 reads MNHEY; CDR2 reads SVGAGI. CDR3 loop: CASSPGSSEQYF. CDR3 DNA: TGTGCCAGCAGTCCAGGTTCCAGCGAGCAGTACTTC.

The V call is TRBV19, the J call TRBJ1-2; D is unresolved. The CDR3 loop spans 12 amino acids. Between the trimmed V and J ends, which lost 9 bases and 4 bases, there was a span of 12 bases. The germline V gene encodes CDR1 LNHDA and CDR2 SQIVND (reference sequence). In DNA form, the CDR3 reads TGTGCCAGCGCAAGACGGGGCTATGGCTACACCTTC. Encoded protein: CASARRGYGYTF.

This rearrangement joins TRBV27 to TRBJ1-4; D is possibly TRBD1 (5 bases). CDR1 and CDR2 (germline): MNHEY, SMNVEV (reference sequence). The germline V and J ends were trimmed by 2 bases and 8 bases, with 12 bases remaining between them. The CDR3 is made up of 14 amino acids. The CDR3 region has the DNA TGTGCCAGCAGTTTAGACAGCCGCGGCGAAAAACTGTTTTTT. Its protein product is CASSLDSRGEKLFF. Full variable domain (rest looked up from reference TRBV27 and TRBJ1-4): EAQVTQNPRYLITVTGKKLTVTCSQNMNHEYMSWYRQDPGLGLRQIYYSMNVEVTDKGDVPEGYKVSRKEKRNFPLILESPSPNQTSLYFCASSLDSRGEKLFFGSGTQLSVL.